The rows below give T cell receptor beta chains drawn from one sample of a study of blood T cell repertoires in COVID-19. Profiled with immunoSEQ multiplex PCR; TCRdb holds only in-frame clones, not every one. The top ten clones hold more than 5.5% of a sample with 200,000 to 250,000 clones, 83% of them seen once. Sequenced: peripheral blood. These receptors all stem from a human donor in a cohort sampled during active COVID-19. Each CDR3 is given without its conserved first and last residue. Fields, in order: V gene, J gene, clone size, CDR3 protein. Not all rows give a size; the values are once, few, many and, for expanded clones, a class.

V: TRBV19
J: TRBJ2-5
size: .
CDR3: ASSTQGATETQY

V: TRBV9
J: TRBJ2-6
size: .
CDR3: ASSPESAGANVLT

V: TRBV6-5
J: TRBJ1-6
size: .
CDR3: ASSRGQGSSPLH

V: TRBV15
J: TRBJ1-2
size: .
CDR3: ATSRGGGSYGYT

V: TRBV18
J: TRBJ2-3
size: .
CDR3: ASSVLAVSTDTQY

V: TRBV15
J: TRBJ1-6
size: .
CDR3: ATSWRDGRRSPLH

V: TRBV28
J: TRBJ1-1
size: .
CDR3: ASSSLQGARTEAF

V: TRBV7-9
J: TRBJ1-4
size: .
CDR3: ASSPTTVGGAKLF

V: TRBV9
J: TRBJ2-2
size: .
CDR3: ASSAVLGGPANTGELF

V: TRBV28
J: TRBJ2-1
size: .
CDR3: ASGSAGGRNEQF

V: TRBV15
J: TRBJ1-2
size: once
CDR3: ATSRDLGGNQYGYT

V: TRBV10-3
J: TRBJ1-2
size: .
CDR3: AISESGTDNYGYT

V: TRBV10-1
J: TRBJ2-3
size: .
CDR3: ASSEAGALGNTDTQY

V: TRBV5-6
J: TRBJ2-5
size: few
CDR3: ASSLARLADFGGETQY

V: TRBV30
J: TRBJ1-2
size: .
CDR3: AWGIVEEGGYT

V: TRBV18
J: TRBJ2-5
size: .
CDR3: ASSPPGQLPQETQY

V: TRBV3-1/TRBV3-2
J: TRBJ1-2
size: .
CDR3: ASSQEAGYYGYT

V: TRBV4-1
J: TRBJ1-5
size: .
CDR3: ASSETGGDQPQH

V: TRBV6-5
J: TRBJ1-5
size: .
CDR3: ASSPIFQPQH

V: TRBV7-3
J: TRBJ1-1
size: .
CDR3: ASSPGQSNTEAF

V: TRBV7-2
J: TRBJ2-3
size: .
CDR3: ASSLALAGGTDTQY

V: TRBV5-1
J: TRBJ2-7
size: .
CDR3: ASSVTLRGASSSYEQY

V: TRBV27
J: TRBJ2-3
size: .
CDR3: ASRGTRTDTQY

V: TRBV15
J: TRBJ2-1
size: .
CDR3: ATSRNLGGGDEQF

V: TRBV5-4
J: TRBJ2-7
size: .
CDR3: ASSLPGHAYEQY

V: TRBV19
J: TRBJ2-1
size: .
CDR3: ASSNSGNEQF

V: TRBV27
J: TRBJ2-7
size: .
CDR3: ASSVGSGRALYEQY

V: TRBV30
J: TRBJ2-1
size: .
CDR3: AWSLENEQF

V: TRBV11-2
J: TRBJ2-1
size: .
CDR3: ASSPLRGGAGEQF

V: TRBV5-4
J: TRBJ2-3
size: .
CDR3: ASTIYGLADTDTQY

V: TRBV19
J: TRBJ2-1
size: .
CDR3: ASSPRTGANNEQF

V: TRBV19
J: TRBJ2-1
size: .
CDR3: ASSYPGLAGGQYNEQF

V: TRBV6-5
J: TRBJ1-3
size: .
CDR3: AARTVNTIY

V: TRBV15
J: TRBJ1-2
size: .
CDR3: ATSRGDRNNYGYT